The clone carrying this T cell receptor (beta chain) has at least ten counts. Its antigen is as yet unknown. TCRdb fed the 5' RACE reads into MiXCR, producing one record per CDR3 protein. The sample yields approximately 23,000 distinct CDR3 sequences, more than 4.5% seen once. Described time point: sample taken at primary tumor resection. The data derive from a study of spatial heterogeneity in lung cancer. Whole-study results and caveats: Tracking of tumor mutation counts was seen in expanded intratumoral alpha and beta TCR counts.

The sample consisted of lung tumor tissue, taken at surgery. The sequence was collected from a male donor with early-stage non-small cell lung cancer.

CDR3 DNA: TGTGCCAGCAGTTTTGGGGGACAGGGGAATCAGCCCCAGCATTTT. Translating gives CASSFGGQGNQPQHF. The gene calls are TRBV12-3 or TRBV12-4 and TRBJ1-5; 10 nucleotides align to TRBD1. V gave up 3 bases and J gave up 4 bases; unmatched junction bases: 3. The CDR3 covers 15 residues.